This T cell receptor beta chain was sequenced during a study of blood T cell repertoires in COVID-19. TCRdb's table, derived via immunoSEQ multiplex PCR, lists solely in-frame clones and lacks some. The sample gives 95,000 to 110,000 clones, roughly 84% of which show up once; roughly 13% is in the top ten. The CDR3 totals 15 residues. In germline, CDR1 is KGHSH, CDR2 LQKENI. V shed 3 bases and J shed 2 bases, with 13 bases lying between them. What was sequenced was peripheral blood. The source is a human donor in a cohort sampled during active or convalescent COVID-19. J is TRBJ1-2 and V is TRBV18, with TRBD1 as a possible D gene (5 bases). CDR3 sequence (DNA): TGTGCCAGCTCACCCGGGACTCGGCGCAACTATGGCTACACCTTC. It encodes CASSPGTRRNYGYTF.